A single sample gave rise to the 14 T cell receptor beta chains below, sequenced in a study of blood T cell repertoires in COVID-19. Clones were read by immunoSEQ multiplex PCR, and TCRdb kept only the in-frame ones, dropping some. Of approximately 82,000 clones detected, around 80% appear once; the ten largest clones hold approximately 15%. The sample consisted of peripheral blood. These receptors came from a woman aged 55-75 years with acute or convalescent COVID-19.

The chain employs TRBV10-1 and TRBJ2-7, with D maybe TRBD2 (5 bases). The CDR3 is 14 amino acids. Trimming took off 5 bases at V and 6 bases at J, with 17 bases between the two ends. Germline V gene sequence: CDR1 WNHNN, CDR2 SYGVQD (reference sequence). The CDR3 spells CASSRGFRSAEQYF. As DNA, the CDR3 is TGCGCCAGCAGTAGAGGGTTTCGCAGCGCCGAGCAGTACTTC.

The CDR3 nucleotides are TGTGCCAGCAGCTTAGGTGTACTAGCAACAGATACGCAGTATTTT. Translating it yields CASSLGVLATDTQYF. The J gene is TRBJ2-3, the V gene TRBV7-2; perhaps TRBD2 as D (6 bases). V was cut by 1 base and J by 3 bases, with 11 bases left in between. The germline gives CDR1 SGHTA, CDR2 FQGNSA. The CDR3 has 15 residues.

This chain links TRBV5-8 with TRBJ1-1, with 11 bases that match TRBD1. This CDR3 comprises 15 residues. V dropped 4 bases and J dropped 6; count of bases not matched to a gene: 8. CDR1 is SGHTS, CDR2 YDEGEE, per germline. CDR3 protein: CASSLWTGGVAEAFF. CDR3 bases: TGTGCCAGCAGCCTCTGGACAGGGGGCGTCGCTGAAGCTTTCTTT.

The rearrangement links TRBV6-1 to TRBJ2-3; TRBD2 agrees at 9 bases. V shed 3 bases, J shed 6 bases, and the junction held 10 bases outside the gene matches. The CDR3 covers 16 residues. The germline gives CDR1 MNHNS, CDR2 SASEGT. CDR3: CASSERLAVFVDTQYF. The CDR3, as DNA: TGTGCCAGCAGTGAGAGACTAGCGGTATTTGTGGATACGCAGTATTTT.

This chain joins TRBV6-5 and TRBJ1-6; maybe TRBD1 (5 bases). The CDR3 is 14 amino acids. Deletions cut 10 bases from V and 3 bases from J, with 13 bases between. Germline CDR1 is MNHEY and CDR2 is SVGAGI. CDR3 in DNA: TGTGCCATCCCTAGGGGCTTCTATAATTCACCCCTCCACTTT. Translation gives CAIPRGFYNSPLHF.

This chain connects TRBV5-4 to TRBJ2-3, with 14 nucleotides matching TRBD2. The ends lost 4 bases at V and 5 bases at J; junction bases unmatched: 6. The length of the CDR3 is 16 residues. The germline V gene has CDR1 SGHNT and CDR2 YYREEE (reference sequence). CDR3 coding DNA: TGTGCCAGCAGCCAGCGACTAGCGGGAGGGGGAGATACGCAGTATTTT. This sequence encodes CASSQRLAGGGDTQYF.

The chain employs TRBV12-3 or TRBV12-4 and TRBJ1-1; D remains ambiguous. The CDR3 is made up of 13 amino acids. The germline V and J ends were trimmed by 6 bases and 1 base, with 9 bases remaining between them. This CDR3 reads CASRSTANTEAFF. The CDR3 nucleotides are TGTGCCAGCAGGTCCACAGCGAACACTGAAGCTTTCTTT.

J is TRBJ2-1 and V is TRBV5-1; 10 positions agree with TRBD2. J gave up 8 bases and V 4 bases, and 6 bases lay outside the gene matches. CDR1 and CDR2 from the germline V gene are SGHRS and YFSETQ. The CDR3 length is 14 residues. The CDR3 DNA reads as TGCGCCAGCAGCCAGGGACTAGCGTCTCATGAGCAGTTCTTC. Amino acid sequence: CASSQGLASHEQFF.

In DNA form, the CDR3 reads TGTGCCAGCAGCCACCGGGACTGGACGCCTCGCACAGATACGCAGTATTTT. Encoded protein: CASSHRDWTPRTDTQYF. The rearrangement links TRBV11-2 to TRBJ2-3; a weak D match, TRBD2 (6 bases). Germline CDR1 is SGHAT and CDR2 is FQNNGV. The CDR3 is 17 residues long. The V and J ends lost 5 bases and 1 base respectively, with 19 bases between them.

In its sample, this clone was seen a few times. The rearrangement links TRBV6-5 to TRBJ2-7; TRBD2 agrees at 8 bases. The J segment lost 2 bases and the V segment lost 0 bases, leaving 6 bases of the junction unmatched. Germline V lookup: CDR1 MNHEY, CDR2 SVGAGI. This CDR3 comprises 16 residues. CDR3 in amino acids: CASSYSRGGSPYEQYF. The DNA for the CDR3 is TGTGCCAGCAGTTACTCTCGCGGGGGGTCCCCCTACGAGCAGTACTTC.

This chain links TRBV5-6 with TRBJ1-1, with 7 bases identical to TRBD1. This CDR3 has 14 amino acids. Germline assignment: CDR1 SGHDT and CDR2 YYEEEE. The V gene end was trimmed by 1 base and the J gene end by 3 bases; junction bases not matched to a gene: 3. CDR3 nucleotides: TGTGCCAGCAGCTTGTTTACAGGGGACACTGAAGCTTTCTTT. It translates to CASSLFTGDTEAFF.

The chain has TRBV7-4 and TRBJ1-5, with TRBD1 matching 8 bases. The CDR3 runs to 14 residues. From germline, CDR1 is SGHVT and CDR2 SQSDAQ. Unmatched junction bases numbered 2, after V lost 1 base and J lost 6 bases. The CDR3 DNA reads as TGTGCCAGCAGCTTAGGACAGGGGTTTCAGCCCCAGCATTTT. It encodes CASSLGQGFQPQHF.

The rearrangement joins TRBV6-6 to TRBJ1-1, with unresolved D. Germline-derived CDR1 and CDR2 are MNHNY and SVGAGI (reference sequence). V shed 7 bases and J shed 1 base, with 10 bases lying between them. CDR3 length: 13 residues. The CDR3: CASKTTANTEAFF. CDR3 nucleotides: TGTGCCAGCAAAACAACAGCGAACACTGAAGCTTTCTTT.

This clone was seen more than once but under ten times. The DNA of the CDR3 is TGTGCCAGCAGCTTAGCGCGGGAGGGAAGTGGCTACACCTTC. Protein product: CASSLAREGSGYTF. This chain joins TRBV7-9 and TRBJ1-2, with unresolved D. The germline gives CDR1 SEHNR, CDR2 FQNEAQ (reference sequence). V lost 0 bases, J lost 7 bases, and 12 bases lay in between. CDR3 length: 14 amino acids. Together with reference TRBV7-9 and TRBJ1-2, the CDR3 gives the full variable domain: DTGVSQNPRHKITKRGQNVTFRCDPISEHNRLYWYRQTLGQGPEFLTYFQNEAQLEKSRLLSDRFSAERPKGSFSTLEIQRTEQGDSAMYLCASSLAREGSGYTFGSGTRLTVV.